This T cell receptor beta chain was identified in a study of blood T cell repertoires in COVID-19. In the study overall: The study drew acute and convalescent COVID-19 samples from the United States, Italy and Spain. From T cells, B-cell-depleted T cells, or PBMCs came the material, which was cDNA or gDNA.

This CDR3 is built from 17 residues. The germline V gene encodes CDR1 KGHSH and CDR2 LQKENI. V lost 6 bases and J lost 0; bases outside the gene matches: 12. Per the authors' pipeline: Nucleated cell counts were estimated from reference gene primer amplification. Data came from immunoSEQ multiplex PCR; TCRdb stores just in-frame clones and leaves some out. That table furnishes V, J and clone size, whereas the DNA furnished D and trimming. Of a few hundred thousand clones in the sample, about 90% were seen once. Patients of the Seattle cohort, enrolled during active infection, were followed longitudinally.

The TCR was taken from a man between 18 and 29 years old with COVID-19, enrolled during active disease. The chain couples TRBV18 to TRBJ2-7; 9 positions match TRBD1. Sequencing was performed on peripheral blood. This CDR3 reads CASSGSIGTGNSYEQYF. The CDR3 nucleotides are TGTGCCAGCTCCGGATCGATAGGGACAGGGAACTCCTACGAGCAGTACTTC.